Presented here are 28 T cell receptor beta chains from one specimen sequenced in a study of vaccination and CD4 T cells after COVID-19. Oncomine TCR Beta short-read sequencing was applied to DNA from cultured CD4+ T cells. TCRdb analysed the PCR reads with MiXCR anew, one entry per CDR3 protein. The table has several thousand distinct CDR3 sequences, around 29% seen once; the top ten hold roughly 29%. These receptors have no known antigen. Treatment of the sample: roughly 10-day PBMC culture with coronavirus spike peptide pools or control peptides (ViraFEST assay). Pre-COVID-19 pandemic sampling (2011-2018) yielded the unexposed donor's CD4+ T cells. Sequencing was done on a sample of CD4+ T cells from blood, cultured in vitro. The origin of the receptors is a human donor in good health.

The CDR3: CASSHQEVPTGELFF. The CDR3 coding sequence is TGCGCCAGCAGCCACCAGGAGGTCCCCACCGGGGAGCTGTTTTTT. This chain links TRBV4-1 with TRBJ2-2, with D possibly TRBD2 on 5 matching bases. The CDR3 covers 15 residues. Germline V gives CDR1 MGHRA, CDR2 YSYEKL. V dropped 3 bases and J dropped 4 bases, with 12 bases sitting between them.

V gene TRBV6-1 combines with J gene TRBJ2-3, with 8 bases identical to TRBD2. The V segment lost 6 bases and the J segment 0 bases; nucleotides outside the gene matches: 8. CDR1 and CDR2 (germline): MNHNS, SASEGT. This CDR3 is built from 16 residues. The CDR3 coding sequence is TGTGCCAGCAGAAAATTAGCGGGGCCTAGCACAGATACGCAGTATTTT. It yields the protein CASRKLAGPSTDTQYF.

The V gene is TRBV11-2, the J gene TRBJ1-1; D may be TRBD1 (6 bases). V lost 3 bases, J lost 8 bases, and 10 bases lay in between. Germline CDR1 reads SGHAT; CDR2 reads FQNNGV. The CDR3 is 12 amino acids. CDR3 DNA sequence: TGTGCCAGCAGCTTCGTGGGGGCCGAAGCTTTCTTT. Translation: CASSFVGAEAFF.

This clonotype was counted a few times. The chain recombines TRBV5-1 with TRBJ1-6; no firm D call. This CDR3 has 16 amino acids. Germline-derived CDR1 and CDR2 are SGHRS and YFSETQ. Trimming cost V 1 base and J 8 bases, with 16 bases left between them. CDR3 coding DNA: TGCGCCAGCAGCTTGATGGGCGTTTCGGAGGATTCACCCCTCCACTTT. It codes for CASSLMGVSEDSPLHF.

Only a few counts were recorded for this clonotype. The rearrangement uses TRBV7-9 and TRBJ2-2, with unresolved D. The CDR3 length is 12 residues. V dropped 6 bases and J dropped 8 bases, with 10 bases sitting between them. Germline V gene lookup returns CDR1 SEHNR and CDR2 FQNEAQ (reference sequence). The CDR3 here is CASSYGMGELFF. CDR3 coding DNA: TGTGCCAGCAGTTATGGTATGGGGGAGCTGTTTTTT.

This clonotype was observed a handful of times. The genes are TRBV10-3 and TRBJ1-1, with 7 bases matching TRBD1. The CDR3 has 14 residues. CDR1 is ENHRY, CDR2 SYGVKD, per germline. The junction had 5 bases not matched to a gene; V was cut back by 3 bases and J by 4 bases. CDR3 coding DNA: TGTGCCATCAGTGACGCACAGGGGACCACTGAAGCTTTCTTT. This translates into CAISDAQGTTEAFF.

This chain connects TRBV2 to TRBJ2-5; maybe TRBD2 (6 bases). This CDR3 is 16 amino acids long. Trimming cost V 7 bases and J 5 bases, with 23 bases left between them. Germline CDR1 and CDR2: SNHLY and FYNNEI. CDR3 residues: CASNLAGTRMRETQYF. The CDR3 DNA sequence: TGTGCCAGCAATCTGGCGGGGACCAGGATGAGGGAGACCCAGTACTTC.

The chain is built from TRBV2 and TRBJ1-5, with a tentative D call TRBD1 (6 bases). The germline gives CDR1 SNHLY, CDR2 FYNNEI. Trimming removed 6 bases from V and 3 bases from J, with 15 bases in between. The CDR3 sequence is 15 residues long. CDR3 sequence: CASSPTGQVNQPQHF. For the CDR3, the DNA is TGTGCCAGCAGCCCCACGGGACAAGTCAATCAGCCCCAGCATTTT.

The sample holds a few counts of this clonotype. This chain uses TRBV6-1 with TRBJ1-2; D unresolved. This CDR3 comprises 12 residues. With 3 bases removed from V and 6 bases from J, the gap between germline ends came to 8 bases. Germline V lookup: CDR1 MNHNS, CDR2 SASEGT. CDR3 sequence reads: CASSDRSDGYTF. The CDR3 coding sequence is TGTGCCAGCAGTGACCGGTCAGATGGCTACACCTTC.

CDR3 nucleotide sequence: TGTGCCAGCAGTGAAGTCATTAGGGATGGCTACACCTTC. Encoded protein: CASSEVIRDGYTF. The chain links TRBV6-1 to TRBJ1-2; no clear D. Trimming removed 1 base at V and 6 bases at J, with 9 bases between. The germline CDR1 and CDR2 sequences are MNHNS and SASEGT. The length of the CDR3 is 13 residues.

Judged by abundance, this clonotype is medium-sized. The chain recombines TRBV24-1 with TRBJ2-3; 9 bases are a match to TRBD2. The ends lost 4 bases at V and 4 bases at J; junction bases unmatched: 2. This CDR3 has 14 residues. Germline CDR1 and CDR2: KGHDR and SFDVKD. In nucleotides, the CDR3 is TGTGCCACCAGTGAGGGCGGGGGGGCAGATACGCAGTATTTT. Its protein is CATSEGGGADTQYF.

The rearrangement links TRBV3-1 to TRBJ2-2; D call uncertain. This CDR3 has 11 residues. Germline V gives CDR1 LGHDT, CDR2 YNNKEL (reference sequence). The V end was cut by 9 bases, the J end by 5 bases, with 7 bases between. Here the CDR3 reads CASSNTGELFF. CDR3 coding DNA: TGTGCCAGTTCTAATACCGGGGAGCTGTTTTTT.

The chain carries TRBV21-1 and TRBJ2-2; the listed D gene, TRBD1, was not tested against the DNA. TRBV21-1 constitutes a pseudogene. This CDR3 is built from 15 residues. The CDR3 sequence: CASSKVQGYTGELFF. For the CDR3, the DNA is TGTGCCAGCAGCAAAGTACAGGGTTACACCGGGGAGCTGTTTTTT.

V usage is TRBV19 and J usage is TRBJ1-1, with D uncertain. With 5 bases removed from V and 6 bases from J, the gap between germline ends came to 13 bases. Germline V gene lookup returns CDR1 LNHDA and CDR2 SQIVND (reference sequence). The CDR3 covers 13 residues. CDR3: CASSASRAPEAFF. The CDR3 DNA reads as TGTGCCAGTAGTGCGTCTAGGGCGCCTGAAGCTTTCTTT.

There are a few counts of this clonotype. V gene TRBV5-8 combines with J gene TRBJ2-2; D unresolved. The CDR3 contains 12 residues. Germline CDR1 SGHTS, CDR2 YDEGEE. The ends were cut back, 4 bases at V and 6 bases at J, with 7 bases in the middle. The CDR3 DNA reads TGTGCCAGCAGCACGGATGCCGGGGAGCTGTTTTTT. Its protein is CASSTDAGELFF. The variable domain in full, with the rest retrieved from reference TRBV5-8 and TRBJ2-2, is EAGVTQSPTHLIKTRGQQATLRCSPISGHTSVYWYQQALGLGLQFLLWYDEGEERNRGNFPPRFSGRQFPNYSSELNVNALELEDSALYLCASSTDAGELFFGEGSRLTVL.

The chain employs TRBV7-8 and TRBJ1-1; D call uncertain. Germline assignment: CDR1 SGHVS and CDR2 FQNEAQ. This CDR3 region has 13 residues. The V end was cut by 7 bases, the J end by 6 bases, with 15 bases between. The CDR3 sequence: CASNEGRRAEAFF. As DNA, the CDR3 is TGTGCCAGCAACGAAGGACGGCGGGCTGAAGCTTTCTTT.

This clonotype has just a few counts. The rearrangement uses TRBV7-2 and TRBJ2-5; 13 bases fit TRBD2. There are 15 residues in the CDR3. The trim removed 5 bases at V and 5 bases at J, leaving 5 bases unmatched. Germline V gene lookup returns CDR1 SGHTA and CDR2 FQGNSA. In DNA form, the CDR3 reads TGTGCCAGCAGCCTGGGACTAGCGGGGAGCGAGACCCAGTACTTC. It translates to CASSLGLAGSETQYF.

The table lists this clonotype with a few counts. CDR3 DNA: TGTGCCAGCAGACCCGAAGCTGGTACCCTCCACACCTTC. Its protein product is CASRPEAGTLHTF. The chain employs TRBV6-1 and TRBJ1-2; no reliable D call. The germline gives CDR1 MNHNS, CDR2 SASEGT. V was clipped by 6 bases and J by 12 bases, with 20 bases between them. CDR3 length equals 13 residues.

The chain links TRBV5-1 to TRBJ2-5; 7 nucleotides match TRBD1. V lost 4 bases and J lost 1; bases outside the gene matches: 4. CDR3 length equals 14 residues. Germline-derived CDR1 and CDR2 are SGHRS and YFSETQ. This CDR3 is CASSPGTAQETQYF. The CDR3 DNA reads as TGCGCCAGCAGCCCGGGGACAGCCCAAGAGACCCAGTACTTC.

Sample share makes this clonotype medium-sized (0.01 to 0.1%). The chain joins TRBV6-5 to TRBJ1-2, with D possibly matching TRBD1 (6 bases). Deletions cut 2 bases from V and 0 bases from J, with 13 bases between. CDR1 is MNHEY, CDR2 SVGAGI, per germline. This CDR3 has 16 amino acids. CDR3 coding DNA: TGTGCCAGCAGTTACGGAGGGGACATACCTAACTATGGCTACACCTTC. This codes for CASSYGGDIPNYGYTF.

In this sample, this clonotype turned up a few times. The rearrangement joins TRBV6-1 to TRBJ1-1; D is undetermined. Trimming stripped 6 bases from V and 1 base from J, with 3 bases between. Per the germline V gene, CDR1 is MNHNS and CDR2 is SASEGT. The length of the CDR3 is 11 residues. This CDR3 is CASRQNTEAFF. CDR3 bases: TGTGCCAGCAGACAGAACACTGAAGCTTTCTTT.

This chain uses TRBV6-5 with TRBJ1-6; 8 nucleotides line up with TRBD1. The CDR3 totals 18 residues. Trimming took 2 bases from V and 4 from J; bases not matched to a gene: 10. Per the germline V gene, CDR1 is MNHEY and CDR2 is SVGAGI. CDR3 sequence reads: CASSYTRPGGSYNSPLHF. DNA for the CDR3: TGTGCCAGCAGTTACACCCGGCCAGGGGGCAGTTATAATTCACCCCTCCACTTT.

This clonotype was observed a single time. V and J are TRBV5-1 and TRBJ2-1; D might be TRBD2 (6 bases). The V end lost 1 base, the J end lost 0 bases, and 17 bases lay between the germline ends. The CDR3 contains 18 residues. Germline lookup yields CDR1 SGHRS and CDR2 YFSETQ. Here the CDR3 reads CASSLTEGWVPSYNEQFF. In nucleotides, the CDR3 is TGCGCCAGCAGCTTGACGGAGGGATGGGTACCCTCCTACAATGAGCAGTTCTTC.

This clonotype was counted between two and nine times. The rearrangement links TRBV10-3 to TRBJ2-3; D unresolved. The CDR3 spans 13 residues. The V end lost 7 bases, the J end lost 6 bases, and 14 bases lay between the germline ends. Germline CDR1 ENHRY, CDR2 SYGVKD. CDR3 region: CAITAATVDTQYF. For the CDR3, the DNA is TGTGCCATCACGGCAGCGACGGTGGATACGCAGTATTTT.

The rearrangement uses TRBV12-3 or TRBV12-4 and TRBJ1-5, with D possibly TRBD1 on 5 matching bases. V was shortened by 3 bases and J by 0 bases, with 18 bases between the two germline ends. This CDR3 region has 18 residues. This CDR3 is CASSFSWTPGDSNQPQHF. CDR3 coding DNA: TGTGCCAGCAGTTTCTCCTGGACACCCGGCGATAGCAATCAGCCCCAGCATTTT.

This clonotype was observed a handful of times. J is TRBJ1-1 and V is TRBV12-3 or TRBV12-4; D unresolved. The CDR3 is 11 residues long. Deletions cut 7 bases from V and 4 bases from J, with 7 bases between. CDR3 nucleotide sequence: TGTGCCAGCACCATGATCACTGAAGCTTTCTTT. It encodes CASTMITEAFF.

This clonotype was counted between two and nine times. The chain combines TRBV27 with TRBJ2-3, with D possibly being TRBD1 (6 bases). V was trimmed by 4 bases and J by 11 bases, leaving 10 bases between them. Germline V gives CDR1 MNHEY, CDR2 SMNVEV (reference sequence). The CDR3 has 11 residues. The CDR3 reads CASSSQGKQYF. The CDR3 coding sequence is TGTGCCAGCAGTTCTCAGGGGAAGCAGTATTTT.

This sequence joins TRBV6-5 and TRBJ1-6; perhaps TRBD1 as D (6 bases). Trimming shortened V by 2 bases and J by 2 bases, and 7 bases separated the two germline ends. This CDR3 is 15 amino acids long. Germline V lookup: CDR1 MNHEY, CDR2 SVGAGI. The CDR3 sequence: CASSYQGPYNSPLHF. CDR3 bases: TGTGCCAGCAGTTACCAGGGGCCCTATAATTCACCCCTCCACTTT.